The present TCR beta chain was sequenced within a study of CD8 T cells in Susac syndrome. Study information: Among the Susac syndrome patients who underwent sequencing, about six had clinically active disease, while eight of them were in remission.

CD8+ and CD4+ T cells taken from blood had their TCR beta sequenced. The CDR3 has 13 amino acids. CDR1 and CDR2 (germline): GTSNPN, SVGIG (reference sequence). V shed 4 bases, J shed 6 bases, and the junction held 5 bases outside the gene matches. A quantity of roughly 0.5 to 1 ug RNA underwent reverse transcription using random hexamers. TCRdb ran MiXCR on the immunoSEQ multiplex PCR reads and lists one entry per CDR3 protein. Among over 150,000 distinct CDR3 sequences listed, 90% to 96% were seen once. Sequencing input: CD4+ T cells from PBMCs. V and J are TRBV30 and TRBJ1-5; 8 bases map to TRBD1. This clonotype was obtained from a human donor with Susac syndrome. The CDR3 sequence is CAWKGQDSQPQHF. The CDR3 DNA reads TGTGCCTGGAAGGGACAGGATAGTCAGCCCCAGCATTTT. The whole variable domain, filled in from reference TRBV30 and TRBJ1-5, reads SQTIHQWPATLVQPVGSPLSLECTVEGTSNPNLYWYRQAAGRGLQLLFYSVGIGQISSEVPQNLSASRPQDRQFILSSKKLLLSDSGFYLCAWKGQDSQPQHFGDGTRLSIL.